The 5 T cell receptor beta chains listed next were all sequenced from one sample in a study of T cell responses to AZD1222 COVID-19 vaccine. Clones were read by immunoSEQ multiplex PCR, and TCRdb kept only the in-frame ones, dropping some. The top ten clones hold more than 13% of a sample with around 120,000 clones, around 93% of them seen once. The sequencing used peripheral blood, collected on day 0 of AZD1222 vaccination. The source is an adult in good health.

This sequence joins TRBV12-3 or TRBV12-4 and TRBJ1-2; possibly TRBD1 for D (6 bases). Trimming took 6 bases from V and 8 from J, leaving 16 bases between them. CDR3 length: 13 residues. For the CDR3, the DNA is TGTGCCAGCAGCCCCTTGGGGGCTGGCGGCTACACCTTC. Translating gives CASSPLGAGGYTF.

The V gene is TRBV5-1, the J gene TRBJ1-6, with TRBD1 identical over 9 bases. The CDR3 is made up of 15 amino acids. V lost 4 bases, J lost 7 bases, and 6 bases stayed unmatched. Per germline, CDR1 SGHRS and CDR2 YFSETQ. The CDR3 loop is CASSLEGQGNSPLHF. In DNA form, the CDR3 reads TGCGCCAGCAGCCTAGAGGGACAGGGAAATTCACCCCTCCACTTT.

In regard to this clone: Its ends do not fully match the called genes, so a read error is possible. The chain links TRBV12-3 or TRBV12-4 to TRBJ1-2; the D is unclear. This CDR3 comprises 11 residues. The CDR3 reads CASRGYMLSAF. CDR3 DNA sequence: TGTGCCAGCCGTGGTTATATGTTATCGGCCTTC.

The rearrangement uses TRBV5-1 and TRBJ2-1; 7 nucleotides match TRBD1. Germline V gene lookup returns CDR1 SGHRS and CDR2 YFSETQ. Trimming took 2 bases from V and 8 from J; bases not matched to a gene: 4. This CDR3 spans 13 amino acids. The CDR3: CASSFDREYEQFF. The CDR3 DNA reads TGCGCCAGCAGCTTTGACAGGGAATATGAGCAGTTCTTC.

The chain joins TRBV19 to TRBJ1-1; D not certain. The CDR3 totals 11 residues. Deletions cut 9 bases from V and 11 bases from J, with 16 bases between. CDR1 LNHDA and CDR2 SQIVND come from the germline V gene (reference sequence). CDR3 sequence: CASEESLVAFF. CDR3 nucleotides: TGTGCCAGCGAGGAGTCCCTCGTTGCTTTCTTT.